This TCR beta chain was recorded in a study of blood T cell repertoires in COVID-19. For the study at large: COVID-19 samples collected from the United States, Italy and Spain covered acute and convalescent phases.

The table came from immunoSEQ multiplex PCR; TCRdb's copy has only in-frame clones and leaves some out. The repertoire holds some 200,000 clones, roughly nine tenths seen once, with 20% to 25% in the top ten. The TCR originated in a man aged 60-69 years with active or convalescent COVID-19. Sequencing input: peripheral blood.

The DNA of the CDR3 is TGTGCCAGCCATAGCGGGGGGGCTAACGGGGAGCTGTTTTTT. Its translation is CASHSGGANGELFF. The chain joins TRBV19 to TRBJ2-2; 11 bases line up with TRBD2. The CDR3 sequence is 14 residues long. Trimming took 9 bases from V and 7 from J; bases not matched to a gene: 7. Per germline, CDR1 LNHDA and CDR2 SQIVND (reference sequence).